Following are 14 T cell receptor beta chains from one sample sequenced in a study of cytomegalovirus exposure and HLA in healthy donors. Both 60 Vbeta primers and 13 Jbeta primers went into the PCR. Measured with immunoSEQ multiplex PCR; TCRdb has only the in-frame clones, and not every one. The table has tens of thousands of clones, about 75% seen once. Sequences were obtained from PBMCs. The receptors here all came from a young woman in good health and CMV-seropositive.

This clone was seen only once. The chain employs TRBV6-6 and TRBJ2-5, with D possibly TRBD1 on 5 matching bases. The end of the DNA aligns better with TRBJ2-7, so the J call may be wrong. Germline V lookup: CDR1 MNHNY, CDR2 SVGAGI (reference sequence). The CDR3 covers 14 residues. CDR3 sequence: CASSYDSFSYEQYF. The DNA of the CDR3 is TGTGCCAGCAGTTACGACAGTTTCTCCTACGAGCAGTACTTC.

J is TRBJ2-1 and V is TRBV4-2; 11 positions agree with TRBD2. The CDR3 spans 15 residues. Looked up from germline, CDR1 is LGHNA and CDR2 is YNFKEQ. The J segment lost 8 bases and the V segment lost 1 base, leaving 4 bases of the junction unmatched. The CDR3 protein is CASSQASGRIDEQFF. CDR3 nucleotide sequence: TGTGCCAGCAGCCAAGCTAGCGGGAGGATAGATGAGCAGTTCTTC.

The chain joins TRBV7-2 to TRBJ2-3; 10 bases line up with TRBD1. The CDR3 is 17 residues long. CDR1 and CDR2 (germline): SGHTA, FQGNSA. The V and J ends lost 5 bases and 1 base, in that order; junction bases with no gene match: 9. CDR3 protein: CASSTLTGGFGTDTQYF. CDR3 in DNA: TGTGCCAGCAGCACCCTGACAGGGGGCTTTGGCACAGATACGCAGTATTTT.

The V and J genes are TRBV7-9 and TRBJ2-7; maybe TRBD1 (6 bases). The CDR3 length is 12 residues. CDR1 is SEHNR and CDR2 is FQNEAQ in the germline V gene (reference sequence). Trimming stripped 4 bases from V and 6 bases from J, with 10 bases between. The CDR3 protein is CASSYTGSEQYF. The CDR3 DNA follows: TGTGCCAGCAGCTATACAGGGAGCGAGCAGTACTTC.

This clone has more than one count but fewer than ten. V and J are TRBV7-2 and TRBJ2-7; a weak D match, TRBD2 (6 bases). The germline V and J ends were trimmed by 4 bases and 0 bases, with 7 bases remaining between them. This CDR3 is built from 13 residues. CDR1 SGHTA and CDR2 FQGNSA come from the germline V gene. CDR3 protein: CASSWDSSYEQYF. CDR3 sequence (DNA): TGTGCCAGCAGCTGGGACTCCTCCTACGAGCAGTACTTC.

By share, this clone counts as medium-sized. The sample holds other DNA sequences that translate to the same CDR3. This chain connects TRBV19 to TRBJ2-3; no definite D call. Germline loops: CDR1 LNHDA, CDR2 SQIVND (reference sequence). This CDR3 has 12 residues. V gave up 6 bases and J gave up 6 bases, with 10 bases separating them. The CDR3 sequence is CASRVAGDTQYF. In DNA form, the CDR3 reads TGTGCCAGTAGGGTAGCTGGGGATACGCAGTATTTT.

This clone showed up just once. This chain connects TRBV28 to TRBJ2-7; TRBD2 aligns across 9 bases. The V gene end was trimmed by 6 bases and the J gene end by 3 bases; junction bases not matched to a gene: 6. This CDR3 region has 14 residues. Looked up from germline, CDR1 is MDHEN and CDR2 is SYDVKM. Here the CDR3 DNA reads TGTGCCAGCAGGGAACCGACTAGCGGCTACGAGCAGTACTTC. Translating it yields CASREPTSGYEQYF.

This chain connects TRBV9 to TRBJ2-3; TRBD2 matches at 8 bases. V gave up 0 bases and J gave up 3 bases; unmatched junction bases: 6. The CDR3 has 16 residues. The germline gives CDR1 SGDLS, CDR2 YYNGEE. The CDR3 DNA is TGTGCCAGCAGCGTAGCCAGCGGGAGTTGGACAGATACGCAGTATTTT. Protein product: CASSVASGSWTDTQYF.

This chain joins TRBV27 and TRBJ2-7; possibly TRBD2 for D (5 bases). The CDR3 sequence is 14 residues long. Trimming stripped 2 bases from V and 5 bases from J, with 13 bases between. Germline V gives CDR1 MNHEY, CDR2 SMNVEV (reference sequence). The chain's CDR3 is CASSLKSGGDEQYF. As DNA, the CDR3 is TGTGCCAGCAGTTTAAAAAGCGGTGGGGACGAGCAGTACTTC.

Comment on this clone: This sample also contains other DNA sequences that code for the same CDR3. The rearrangement joins TRBV19 to TRBJ1-5; TRBD1 aligns across 8 bases. The germline CDR1 and CDR2 sequences are LNHDA and SQIVND (reference sequence). The CDR3 runs 14 residues. Trimming at V came to 3 bases and at J to 4 bases, leaving 2 bases not matched to a gene. DNA of the CDR3: TGTGCCAGTAGTATCCGACAGGGGAATCAGCCCCAGCATTTT. It encodes CASSIRQGNQPQHF.

The V call is TRBV7-9, the J call TRBJ1-2; 7 bases line up with TRBD1. Germline V gene lookup returns CDR1 SEHNR and CDR2 FQNEAQ (reference sequence). V was clipped by 3 bases and J by 3 bases; unmatched bases: 10. CDR3 length: 16 amino acids. As DNA, the CDR3 is TGTGCCAGCAGCTTCTCGGGGACAGCGGTAGACTATGGCTACACCTTC. It translates to CASSFSGTAVDYGYTF.

This clone appeared a few times. The chain has TRBV27 and TRBJ2-7, with 9 bases that match TRBD1. Trimming removed 2 bases from V and 0 bases from J; junction bases left unmatched: 2. Germline V gives CDR1 MNHEY, CDR2 SMNVEV (reference sequence). The CDR3 has 15 residues. The CDR3 nucleotides read TGTGCCAGCAGTTTAACGGGACAGGGCTCCTACGAGCAGTACTTC. Amino acid sequence: CASSLTGQGSYEQYF.

The chain is built from TRBV27 and TRBJ1-5; possibly TRBD1 for D (5 bases). The ends were cut back, 2 bases at V and 6 bases at J, with 14 bases in the middle. Germline V gives CDR1 MNHEY, CDR2 SMNVEV (reference sequence). The CDR3 extends over 15 amino acids. The CDR3 sequence: CASSLGQGLGQPQHF. The CDR3 bases are TGTGCCAGCAGTTTAGGTCAGGGCCTGGGTCAGCCCCAGCATTTT.

This clone occurred a few times. This chain links TRBV19 with TRBJ2-3; TRBD2 matches 12 bases. The ends lost 9 bases at V and 11 bases at J; junction bases unmatched: 6. Germline V gene lookup returns CDR1 LNHDA and CDR2 SQIVND (reference sequence). There are 12 residues in the CDR3. The DNA of the CDR3 is TGTGCCAGCCGACTAGCGGGAGAAAGGCAGTATTTT. Its translation: CASRLAGERQYF.